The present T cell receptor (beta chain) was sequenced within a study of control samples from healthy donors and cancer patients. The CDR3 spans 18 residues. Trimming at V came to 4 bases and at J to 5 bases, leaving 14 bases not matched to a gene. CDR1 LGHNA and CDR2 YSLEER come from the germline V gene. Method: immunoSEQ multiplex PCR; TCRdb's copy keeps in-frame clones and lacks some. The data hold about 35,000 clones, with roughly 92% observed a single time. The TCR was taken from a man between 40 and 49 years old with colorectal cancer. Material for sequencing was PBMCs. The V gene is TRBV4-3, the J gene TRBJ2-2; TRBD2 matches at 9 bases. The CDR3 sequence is CASSLMSGTSRGTGELFF. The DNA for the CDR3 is TGCGCCAGCAGCCTAATGTCCGGGACTAGCCGTGGGACCGGGGAGCTGTTTTTT.